In its sample, the clone carrying this TCR beta chain was seen many times. Library preparation (for TCRbeta) was performed with unique molecular identifiers. Each CDR3 protein gets one entry after TCRdb re-called the PCR reads with MiXCR. Of about 460,000 distinct CDR3 sequences listed, roughly an eighth were seen once; the top ten hold over 5.5%. This entry comes from a study of T-cell reconstitution after alpha-beta-depleted transplantation in children. The sequenced sample was PBMCs from the stem cell graft donor, obtained from the stem cell graft. This TCR was sampled from a human donor who donated a stem cell graft to a child with combined immunodeficiency.

CDR3 nucleotide sequence: TGCGCCAGCAGCTTGGTGTCTGGGGTCAACCTCGTTACGCAGTATTTT. Translating it yields CASSLVSGVNLVTQYF. The rearrangement uses TRBV5-1 and TRBJ2-3; D call uncertain. V lost 0 bases to trimming and J lost 8 bases, with 19 bases between them. Germline V lookup: CDR1 SGHRS, CDR2 YFSETQ. This CDR3 has 16 amino acids.